This TCR beta chain is drawn from a study of PD-1 blockade in mismatch repair-deficient tumors. Background on the study: Patients had around 11 mismatch repair-deficient cancer types and were previously treated and progressing.

Here immunoSEQ multiplex PCR was the method, and the copy in TCRdb shows in-frame clones only, minus some. The table has 100,000 or so clones, approximately 83% seen once. The germline V gene has CDR1 ENHRY and CDR2 SYGVKD. The CDR3 runs 15 residues. The V and J ends lost 1 base and 4 bases, in that order; junction bases with no gene match: 2. The sample in question was peripheral blood, obtained roughly 35 weeks after starting pembrolizumab. The V call is TRBV10-3, the J call TRBJ1-1, with 11 bases matching TRBD1. This sequence originates from an adult with mismatch repair-deficient cancer. The CDR3 region is CAISEWDRGGTEAFF. The CDR3 DNA reads as TGTGCCATCAGTGAGTGGGACAGGGGGGGCACTGAAGCTTTCTTT.